A single sample gave rise to the 27 T cell receptor beta chains below, sequenced in a study of Graves' ophthalmopathy and Graves' hyperthyroidism. Beta-chain TCR CDR3 regions were amplified from RNA transcripts. Following a first-round RT-PCR that used HTBI primers, a second-round multiplex PCR was carried out. TCRdb used MiXCR to reprocess the multiplex PCR reads, holding one entry per CDR3 protein. The table includes roughly 610,000 distinct CDR3 sequences, 22% detected once. The sequenced material came from peripheral blood. The source of these receptors is a woman younger than 35 with stable Graves' hyperthyroidism. Some clones in this sample may be carry-over from other donors' samples.

The genes are TRBV9 and TRBJ2-7; D is undetermined. CDR3 size: 13 residues. V was shortened by 3 bases and J by 6 bases, with 13 bases between the two germline ends. Germline CDR1 SGDLS, CDR2 YYNGEE. In DNA, the CDR3 is TGTGCCAGCAGCGGCAGTAGTCGATTCGAGCAGTACTTC. Protein product: CASSGSSRFEQYF.

This clonotype was seen more than once but under ten times. V and J are TRBV30 and TRBJ1-2, with D perhaps matching TRBD1 (5 bases). The germline V gene encodes CDR1 GTSNPN and CDR2 SVGIG (reference sequence). The CDR3 loop spans 14 amino acids. Trimming pared 2 bases from V and 4 bases from J, leaving 14 bases between. In DNA, the CDR3 is TGTGCCTGGAGTCTCCCAGGGAGCGTCTATGGCTACACCTTC. It encodes CAWSLPGSVYGYTF.

This clonotype was seen at least ten times. The chain recombines TRBV19 with TRBJ1-5; tentatively, D is TRBD1 (5 bases). The CDR3 sequence is 15 residues long. Trimming cost V 1 base and J 4 bases, with 11 bases left between them. Germline lookup yields CDR1 LNHDA and CDR2 SQIVND (reference sequence). DNA for the CDR3: TGTGCCAGTAGTATAGGTCAACAGGTAAATCAGCCCCAGCATTTT. Translation: CASSIGQQVNQPQHF. Looking up the rest from reference TRBV19 and TRBJ1-5 gives the full variable domain: DGGITQSPKYLFRKEGQNVTLSCEQNLNHDAMYWYRQDPGQGLRLIYYSQIVNDFQKGDIAEGYSVSREKKESFPLTVTSAQKNPTAFYLCASSIGQQVNQPQHFGDGTRLSIL.

The chain combines TRBV28 with TRBJ2-2; 9 bases line up with TRBD1. Trimming removed 4 bases from V and 5 bases from J; junction bases left unmatched: 2. Germline-derived CDR1 and CDR2 are MDHEN and SYDVKM. The CDR3 runs 14 residues. The CDR3 is CASSSGQGTGELFF. In DNA form, the CDR3 reads TGTGCCAGCAGTTCGGGACAGGGAACCGGGGAGCTGTTTTTT. The full variable domain, with the rest looked up from reference TRBV28 and TRBJ2-2, is DVKVTQSSRYLVKRTGEKVFLECVQDMDHENMFWYRQDPGLGLRLIYFSYDVKMKEKGDIPEGYSVSREKKERFSLILESASTNQTSMYLCASSSGQGTGELFFGEGSRLTVL.

The rearrangement links TRBV18 to TRBJ2-7, with 11 bases identical to TRBD1. From germline, CDR1 is KGHSH and CDR2 LQKENI. The V and J ends lost 3 bases and 6 bases, in that order; junction bases with no gene match: 7. This CDR3 region has 15 residues. The CDR3 DNA is TGTGCCAGCTCACCCGTCCCGGGACAGGGGGGCGAGCAGTACTTC. Residues: CASSPVPGQGGEQYF.

This clonotype was counted at least ten times. The chain combines TRBV20-1 with TRBJ2-5, with TRBD2 identical over 11 bases. The CDR3 is made up of 16 amino acids. V shed 4 bases and J 4 bases; nucleotides not matched to a gene: 11. CDR1 is DFQATT, CDR2 SNEGSKA, per germline (reference sequence). CDR3 sequence reads: CSATPTTSGVGETQYF. The CDR3 DNA reads as TGCAGTGCTACCCCAACGACTAGCGGGGTGGGAGAGACCCAGTACTTC.

For this clonotype: This may come from a read error, since a much larger clone is one base off. This chain uses TRBV2 with TRBJ2-5; 9 nucleotides line up with TRBD1. CDR1 and CDR2 (germline): SNHLY, FYNNEI. The CDR3 runs 15 residues. CDR3 residues: CASSPMDRGEDTQYF. The DNA for the CDR3 is TGTGCCAGCAGCCCCATGGACAGGGGAGAAGACACCCAGTACTTC.

This clonotype appeared many times. J is TRBJ1-6 and V is TRBV2, with unresolved D. This CDR3 has 12 residues. Germline V gives CDR1 SNHLY, CDR2 FYNNEI. V lost 6 bases, J lost 6 bases, and 6 bases lay in between. The CDR3 sequence is CASSAVNSPLHF. CDR3 bases: TGTGCCAGCAGCGCAGTTAATTCACCCCTCCACTTT. The whole variable domain, remainder taken from reference TRBV2 and TRBJ1-6, is EPEVTQTPSHQVTQMGQEVILRCVPISNHLYFYWYRQILGQKVEFLVSFYNNEISEKSEIFDDQFSVERPDGSNFTLKIRSTKLEDSAMYFCASSAVNSPLHFGNGTRLTVT.

This clonotype came up once. The CDR3 region has the DNA TGTGCCAGCAGTTTAGAACTGGGGGGGCTCGGCGAGCAGTACTTC. Its protein product is CASSLELGGLGEQYF. The rearrangement links TRBV12-3 or TRBV12-4 to TRBJ2-7; weak D call: TRBD2 (7 bases). Trimming removed 1 base from V and 6 bases from J, with 16 bases in between. The CDR3 contains 15 residues.

This clonotype was detected many times. The chain combines TRBV12-3 or TRBV12-4 with TRBJ2-5; 8 bases map to TRBD1. The CDR3 is made up of 16 amino acids. J gave up 9 bases and V 0 bases, and 12 bases lay outside the gene matches. CDR3 coding DNA: TGTGCCAGCAGTTTAGCCGGGTCGGCCGTACAGGGGGCCCAGTACTTC. This codes for CASSLAGSAVQGAQYF.

The chain has TRBV27 and TRBJ1-1; TRBD1 agrees at 8 bases. The germline V gene encodes CDR1 MNHEY and CDR2 SMNVEV (reference sequence). CDR3 length: 14 amino acids. The V segment lost 6 bases and the J segment 2 bases; nucleotides outside the gene matches: 5. The CDR3 DNA follows: TGTGCCAGCAGACGGACAGGGCCTAACACTGAAGCTTTCTTT. This gives the protein CASRRTGPNTEAFF.

At least ten counts were recorded for this clonotype. This CDR3 is CSARERGGETQYF. CDR3 nucleotides: TGCAGTGCTAGAGAAAGGGGGGGCGAGACCCAGTACTTC. The chain joins TRBV20-1 to TRBJ2-5; a possible D gene is TRBD2 (7 bases). Germline V lookup: CDR1 DFQATT, CDR2 SNEGSKA (reference sequence). This CDR3 contains 13 residues. Trimming stripped 0 bases from V and 5 bases from J, with 10 bases between.

Ten or more counts support this clonotype. V usage is TRBV2 and J usage is TRBJ1-1, with no clear D. Germline assignment: CDR1 SNHLY and CDR2 FYNNEI. The CDR3 extends over 16 amino acids. V was trimmed by 3 bases and J by 3 bases, leaving 17 bases between them. The CDR3 loop is CASSDRPILRDTEAFF. As DNA, the CDR3 is TGTGCCAGCAGTGATAGGCCAATCTTAAGGGACACTGAAGCTTTCTTT.

This clonotype was seen ten or more times. The chain employs TRBV20-1 and TRBJ1-1, with a weak D call TRBD1 (5 bases). V was pared by 0 bases and J by 8 bases, with 13 bases between. Germline CDR1 and CDR2: DFQATT and SNEGSKA (reference sequence). The CDR3 runs to 13 residues. The CDR3 DNA reads TGCAGTGCTAGAGACTCGACAGCTAAGGAAGCTTTCTTT. Protein: CSARDSTAKEAFF.

There are many counts of this clonotype. The genes are TRBV9 and TRBJ1-6, with D possibly TRBD1 on 6 matching bases. This CDR3 is built from 15 residues. In germline, CDR1 is SGDLS, CDR2 YYNGEE. Trimming removed 3 bases from V and 8 bases from J, with 15 bases in between. The CDR3 spells CASSGRDTIDSPLHF. CDR3 bases: TGTGCCAGCAGCGGCCGGGACACTATAGATTCACCCCTCCACTTT.

This clonotype appeared many times. This chain links TRBV7-9 with TRBJ2-5; 8 bases fit TRBD2. V dropped 5 bases and J dropped 5; count of bases not matched to a gene: 10. Germline assignment: CDR1 SEHNR and CDR2 FQNEAQ (reference sequence). This CDR3 is 15 amino acids long. The CDR3 here is CASSTGPGGVETQYF. The DNA of the CDR3 is TGTGCCAGCAGCACGGGACCGGGGGGGGTGGAGACCCAGTACTTC.

The chain carries TRBV28 and TRBJ1-1; 9 positions match TRBD1. The V and J ends lost 5 bases and 3 bases, in that order; junction bases with no gene match: 10. Germline values: CDR1 MDHEN, CDR2 SYDVKM. This CDR3 has 16 residues. CDR3 amino acids: CASSPGTGFWDTEAFF. The CDR3 coding sequence is TGTGCCAGCAGTCCTGGGACAGGGTTTTGGGACACTGAAGCTTTCTTT. Full variable domain (missing parts from reference TRBV28 and TRBJ1-1): DVKVTQSSRYLVKRTGEKVFLECVQDMDHENMFWYRQDPGLGLRLIYFSYDVKMKEKGDIPEGYSVSREKKERFSLILESASTNQTSMYLCASSPGTGFWDTEAFFGQGTRLTVV.

Ten or more counts support this clonotype. The chain employs TRBV15 and TRBJ1-5; 9 bases map to TRBD1. Looked up from germline, CDR1 is LNHNV and CDR2 is YYDKDF (reference sequence). V lost 5 bases, J lost 6 bases, and 11 bases stayed unmatched. The CDR3 runs 16 residues. CDR3 DNA: TGTGCCACCAGCCCGGGACAGGGAAGGTGGGGTCAGCCCCAGCATTTT. This sequence encodes CATSPGQGRWGQPQHF.

This clonotype has at least ten counts. The rearrangement joins TRBV19 to TRBJ1-2, with D possibly being TRBD1 (6 bases). Germline lookup yields CDR1 LNHDA and CDR2 SQIVND (reference sequence). CDR3 length: 12 residues. With 3 bases removed from V and 8 bases from J, the gap between germline ends came to 10 bases. CDR3: CASSITGLGYTF. CDR3 nucleotide sequence: TGTGCCAGTAGTATTACAGGGTTGGGCTACACCTTC. The variable domain in full, with the rest retrieved from reference TRBV19 and TRBJ1-2, is DGGITQSPKYLFRKEGQNVTLSCEQNLNHDAMYWYRQDPGQGLRLIYYSQIVNDFQKGDIAEGYSVSREKKESFPLTVTSAQKNPTAFYLCASSITGLGYTFGSGTRLTVV.

The chain is built from TRBV6-1 and TRBJ1-5; possibly TRBD1 for D (5 bases). This CDR3 comprises 16 residues. The germline CDR1 and CDR2 sequences are MNHNS and SASEGT. The germline V and J ends were trimmed by 8 bases and 4 bases, with 21 bases remaining between them. CDR3 in amino acids: CASWGGATGANQPQHF. The CDR3 DNA sequence: TGTGCCAGCTGGGGAGGGGCCACAGGCGCTAATCAGCCCCAGCATTTT.

This rearrangement joins TRBV20-1 to TRBJ2-5; no clear D gene. V gave up 5 bases and J gave up 5 bases, with 15 bases separating them. The CDR3 loop spans 13 amino acids. Per the germline V gene, CDR1 is DFQATT and CDR2 is SNEGSKA (reference sequence). CDR3 sequence: CSARGPRKETQYF. CDR3 DNA: TGCAGTGCTCGTGGACCAAGGAAGGAGACCCAGTACTTC.

This clonotype was seen many times. The chain combines TRBV29-1 with TRBJ2-4; no firm D call. Germline V gene data show CDR1 as SQVTM and CDR2 as ANQGSEA. The V end was cut by 1 base, the J end by 1 base, with 14 bases between. The CDR3 loop spans 16 amino acids. The CDR3 loop is CSVEVSGNGAKNIQYF. As DNA, the CDR3 is TGCAGCGTTGAAGTCAGTGGTAATGGTGCCAAAAACATTCAGTACTTC.

The genes are TRBV6-2 or TRBV6-3 and TRBJ1-5, with D possibly matching TRBD1 (5 bases). Trimming took off 6 bases at V and 5 bases at J, with 23 bases between the two ends. Germline V gene data show CDR1 as MNHEY and CDR2 as SVGEGT. The CDR3 runs 17 residues. CDR3 sequence reads: CASSPRRGGKRDQPQHF. The CDR3 DNA reads TGTGCCAGCAGCCCGCGCCGCGGGGGTAAAAGGGATCAGCCCCAGCATTTT.

This sequence joins TRBV6-1 and TRBJ1-2; possible D gene TRBD1, 5 bases. This CDR3 region has 14 residues. Trimming left V 8 bases short and J 6 bases short, with 19 bases between. Germline assignment: CDR1 MNHNS and CDR2 SASEGT. CDR3 protein: CASRRDRSWDGYTF. Here the CDR3 DNA reads TGTGCCAGCCGGCGGGACCGCTCTTGGGATGGCTACACCTTC.

This clonotype was detected ten times or more. The V gene is TRBV12-3 or TRBV12-4, the J gene TRBJ2-7, with TRBD1 matching over 7 bases. This CDR3 comprises 13 residues. Trimming cost V 6 bases and J 3 bases; bases outside gene matches: 5. The CDR3 DNA is TGTGCCAGCAGCCCTGACAGGGTCTACGAGCAGTACTTC. It specifies CASSPDRVYEQYF.

The V gene is TRBV7-2, the J gene TRBJ2-7, with D perhaps assigned TRBD1 or TRBD2 (5 bases each). V lost 4 bases and J 7 bases, leaving 14 bases between the germline ends. CDR1 and CDR2 from the germline V gene are SGHTA and FQGNSA. The CDR3 contains 13 residues. CDR3 amino acids: CASSSRGWGEQYF. Here the CDR3 DNA reads TGTGCCAGCAGCTCTAGAGGTTGGGGGGAGCAGTACTTC.

This clonotype was found many times. V is TRBV20-1 and J is TRBJ1-1, with a weak D call TRBD1 (5 bases). The CDR3 has 14 residues. The germline CDR1 and CDR2 sequences are DFQATT and SNEGSKA (reference sequence). V lost 7 bases to trimming and J lost 2 bases, with 17 bases between them. Written as DNA, the CDR3 is TGCAGTGGTCTGCGGGGCGCAGGTAACACTGAAGCTTTCTTT. This encodes CSGLRGAGNTEAFF.